The rows below give T cell receptor beta chains drawn from one sample of a study of radiation and T cells in renal cell carcinoma. Clones were sequenced by immunoSEQ multiplex PCR, and TCRdb holds only the in-frame ones, with some missing. The sample lists about 150,000 clones, about nine tenths occurring once. The specimen comprised blood, sampled from a patient whose treatment included radiotherapy and nephrectomy. These TCRs come from a woman aged 70-85 years with renal cell carcinoma. Both conserved end residues are part of each CDR3.

TRBV6-1 CASSLKWTTGELFF
TRBV6-5 CASSRLSGGYNEQFF
TRBV6-5 CASLIEQYF
TRBV9 CASSFTGDQPQHF
TRBV4-3 CASSLGLMNTEAFF
TRBV27 CASSSGRRGTEAFF
TRBV27 CASSLLQDNTEAFF
TRBV6-1 CASRGQWVGNEQFF
TRBV30 CAWSVSYGEAFF
TRBV4-1 CASSLSTANTEAFF
TRBV19 CASSIPGTGNTEAFF
TRBV25-1 CASNLSGELFF
TRBV30 CAWRLAGGSGELFF
TRBV28 CASPGQGTEAFF
TRBV30 CAWNTGRSEAFF
TRBV18 CASSPELQETQYF
TRBV5-1 CASSLEGGDLPWSPLHF
TRBV7-6 CASSLGQSTDTQYF
TRBV7-9 CASSPGASPLHF
TRBV5-1 CASSFSPTSHYGYTF
TRBV4-1 CASSQDPTTGASTNEKLFF
TRBV18 CASWPGQGVEQYF
TRBV10-3 CAIAPGTAHQEAFF
TRBV19 CASSIRRQNQPQHF
TRBV7-9 CASSLGDRVGTEAFF